The clone carrying this T cell receptor beta chain came up many times. Its antigen remains unidentified. The sample originates from a study of glioma-infiltrating T cells. Turning to the study itself: Sequencing aimed for about 4.5- to 11-fold coverage of about a million peripheral T cells. Study observations and caveats: Tissue-blood divergence was below expectation in non-neoplastic patients, above in gliomas. Patients with low tissue-blood divergence carried a signature set of shared blood CDR3 motifs.

The iRepertoire nested amplicon-rescue multiplex PCR amplified TCR alpha and beta CDR3s from RNA. TCRdb re-called the multiplex PCR reads with MiXCR, one entry per CDR3 protein. The sample has about 400,000 distinct CDR3 sequences; 41% are singletons. Unmatched junction bases numbered 13, after V lost 3 bases and J lost 9 bases. This CDR3 region has 15 residues. Looked up from germline, CDR1 is MDHEN and CDR2 is SYDVKM. The sample comprised glioma tissue, nonneoplastic brain tissue, or PBMCs (not recorded which). This clonotype originated in a human donor with low-grade glioma or glioblastoma, undergoing nonglioma brain surgery, or in good health (not recorded which). V usage is TRBV28 and J usage is TRBJ2-7, with 8 bases aligning to TRBD1. The CDR3 reads CASSFPWTGPGRQYF. The CDR3 region has the DNA TGTGCCAGCAGTTTCCCCTGGACAGGGCCGGGCCGGCAGTACTTC. Filled out from reference TRBV28 and TRBJ2-7, the complete variable domain reads DVKVTQSSRYLVKRTGEKVFLECVQDMDHENMFWYRQDPGLGLRLIYFSYDVKMKEKGDIPEGYSVSREKKERFSLILESASTNQTSMYLCASSFPWTGPGRQYFGPGTRLTVT.